Below are 7 T cell receptor beta chains sequenced from a single sample in a study of T-cell reconstitution after alpha-beta-depleted transplantation in children. For TCRbeta, the library was prepared with unique molecular identifiers. TCRdb re-derived calls from the PCR reads in MiXCR, one entry per CDR3 protein. The sample has 170,000 or so distinct CDR3 sequences, 6% to 7% seen once. Sequences were derived from PBMCs from the stem cell graft donor, sampled from the stem cell graft. These receptor sequences come from a human donor who donated a stem cell graft to a child with Wiskott-Aldrich syndrome.

This clonotype has more than one count but fewer than ten. The V and J genes are TRBV5-1 and TRBJ2-7; a possible D gene is TRBD2 (5 bases). Germline values: CDR1 SGHRS, CDR2 YFSETQ. V shed 4 bases and J shed 3 bases, with 17 bases lying between them. CDR3 length: 15 amino acids. The CDR3: CASSPLTSGDYEQYF. The DNA for the CDR3 is TGCGCCAGCAGCCCTCTAACTAGTGGTGACTACGAGCAGTACTTC.

This clonotype was seen ten or more times. V is TRBV12-3 or TRBV12-4 and J is TRBJ1-2, with a tentative D call TRBD1 (6 bases). The CDR3 is made up of 15 amino acids. V gave up 0 bases and J gave up 4 bases, with 12 bases separating them. CDR3 DNA sequence: TGTGCCAGCAGTTTAGCCCGGACAGCGTTCTATGGCTACACCTTC. Amino acids: CASSLARTAFYGYTF.

This clonotype was seen many times. The chain uses TRBV11-2 and TRBJ1-5; D is possibly TRBD1 (6 bases). This CDR3 is 19 amino acids long. Germline V gives CDR1 SGHAT, CDR2 FQNNGV. Trimming pared 5 bases from V and 2 bases from J, leaving 25 bases between. The CDR3 DNA is TGTGCCAGCAGCCTCTATGTATCAGGGGTATTGAATGGCAATCAGCCCCAGCATTTT. This gives the protein CASSLYVSGVLNGNQPQHF.

The CDR3 DNA reads TGTGCCAGCAGCTTTTGGACAGGGGGCTATGGAGAGACCCAGTACTTC. Amino acids: CASSFWTGGYGETQYF. This sequence joins TRBV11-2 and TRBJ2-5; 11 bases are shared with TRBD1. This CDR3 comprises 16 residues. CDR1 is SGHAT, CDR2 FQNNGV, per germline. Trimming at V came to 3 bases and at J to 4 bases, leaving 7 bases not matched to a gene. The full variable domain, with the rest looked up from reference TRBV11-2 and TRBJ2-5, is EAGVAQSPRYKIIEKRQSVAFWCNPISGHATLYWYQQILGQGPKLLIQFQNNGVVDDSQLPKDRFSAERLKGVDSTLKIQPAKLEDSAVYLCASSFWTGGYGETQYFGPGTRLLVL.

In this sample, this clonotype turned up many times. The chain's CDR3 is CASSLARGTGGNEQFF. CDR3 in DNA: TGTGCCAGCAGCTTAGCCCGCGGGACAGGGGGCAATGAGCAGTTCTTC. The chain carries TRBV7-2 and TRBJ2-1; 11 bases agree with TRBD1. There are 16 residues in the CDR3. The ends lost 0 bases at V and 6 bases at J; junction bases unmatched: 4. Germline V gene data show CDR1 as SGHTA and CDR2 as FQGNSA.

This clonotype was counted at least ten times. The rearrangement joins TRBV30 to TRBJ1-6, with 9 positions matching TRBD1. This CDR3 has 13 residues. The V segment lost 7 bases and the J segment 9 bases; nucleotides outside the gene matches: 7. From germline, CDR1 is GTSNPN and CDR2 SVGIG (reference sequence). The CDR3 DNA reads as TGTGCCTCGACCGGGACAGGGTCTTCACCCCTCCACTTT. Translating it yields CASTGTGSSPLHF.

This clonotype was detected ten times or more. V gene TRBV20-1 combines with J gene TRBJ2-3, with TRBD2 identical over 7 bases. The trim removed 5 bases at V and 5 bases at J, leaving 7 bases unmatched. Germline loops: CDR1 DFQATT, CDR2 SNEGSKA (reference sequence). The CDR3 extends over 13 amino acids. CDR3 loop: CSAPRGNGDTQYF. DNA for the CDR3: TGCAGTGCTCCGCGGGGGAACGGAGATACGCAGTATTTT.